Listed here are 9 T cell receptor beta chains from one sample, sequenced in a study of blood T cells in healthy people across ages. A second PCR, run for about 7 to 11 cycles, used a sample-barcoded 5' primer plus a J-beta primer mix. TCRdb independently ran MiXCR on the 5' RACE reads; one entry per CDR3 protein. The profile shows 1.5 million to 1.9 million distinct CDR3 sequences, about 45% of them singletons. Source material: blood. The receptors derive from a woman younger than 35 in good health.

The V gene is TRBV10-3, the J gene TRBJ1-1; tentative D call: TRBD1 (6 bases). Per the germline V gene, CDR1 is ENHRY and CDR2 is SYGVKD. This CDR3 is built from 16 residues. V was pared by 5 bases and J by 1 base, with 17 bases between. CDR3 DNA: TGTGCCATCAGTCCTTCCTCAGGGGTAGGGAACACTGAAGCTTTCTTT. This sequence encodes CAISPSSGVGNTEAFF.

In this sample, this clonotype turned up a few times. V and J are TRBV28 and TRBJ2-1; D is uncertain. This CDR3 is built from 15 residues. Germline lookup yields CDR1 MDHEN and CDR2 SYDVKM. Trimming removed 8 bases at V and 2 bases at J, with 16 bases between. CDR3 loop: CASDPRAPTYNEQFF. Here the CDR3 DNA reads TGTGCCAGCGACCCCCGGGCACCTACCTACAATGAGCAGTTCTTC.

This clonotype was seen more than once but under ten times. CDR3 DNA sequence: TGTGCCAGCAGCTCGTACCCGGGGGCCAACGTCCTGACTTTC. Amino acid sequence: CASSSYPGANVLTF. This rearrangement joins TRBV7-3 to TRBJ2-6; D is uncertain. This CDR3 region has 14 residues. In germline, CDR1 is SGHTA, CDR2 FQGTGA. Trimming pared 4 bases from V and 4 bases from J, leaving 8 bases between.

This clonotype appeared a few times. The V call is TRBV7-2, the J call TRBJ1-6; D not resolved. The CDR3 contains 12 residues. Germline CDR1 and CDR2: SGHTA and FQGNSA. Trimming took off 1 base at V and 11 bases at J, with 6 bases between the two ends. CDR3 nucleotides: TGTGCCAGCAGCTTAGACTACCCACCCCTCCACTTT. Amino acid sequence: CASSLDYPPLHF.

Concerning this clonotype itself: The junction and the germline gene differ at one end; a read error may be behind it. The V call is TRBV7-2, the J call TRBJ2-5; 7 bases are shared with TRBD1. Germline V gene sequence: CDR1 SGHTA, CDR2 FQGNSA. CDR3 length: 14 amino acids. Here the CDR3 reads CASRLGGFGETQYF. DNA of the CDR3: TGTGCCAGCAGATTAGGGGGCTTTGGGGAGACCCAGTACTTC.

This clonotype was seen ten or more times. The DNA of the CDR3 is TGTGCCAGCAGTAACACAGGGGTGGATACGCAGTATTTT. Protein: CASSNTGVDTQYF. This chain connects TRBV6-2 or TRBV6-3 to TRBJ2-3; 7 nucleotides line up with TRBD1. The CDR3 length is 13 residues. The germline gives CDR1 MNHEY, CDR2 SVGEGT. V was clipped by 5 bases and J by 6 bases; unmatched bases: 5.

The rearrangement links TRBV27 to TRBJ1-5, with D perhaps matching TRBD1 (5 bases). Trimming cost V 6 bases and J 3 bases, with 18 bases left between them. CDR3 length: 16 residues. CDR1 MNHEY and CDR2 SMNVEV come from the germline V gene (reference sequence). As DNA, the CDR3 is TGTGCCAGCAGGTCGCCCGGATGGGGCGACAATCAGCCCCAGCATTTT. It yields the protein CASRSPGWGDNQPQHF.

This clonotype was counted a few times. V usage is TRBV4-2 and J usage is TRBJ2-5, with 8 bases matching TRBD2. CDR3 length: 18 amino acids. V shed 1 base and J 1 base; nucleotides not matched to a gene: 11. Germline lookup yields CDR1 LGHNA and CDR2 YNFKEQ. CDR3 nucleotides: TGTGCCAGCAGCCAAGGGCAAAGCGGGAGTGGGGGCCAAGAGACCCAGTACTTC. It codes for CASSQGQSGSGGQETQYF.

The chain combines TRBV20-1 with TRBJ1-6; 8 bases are shared with TRBD1. The V gene end was trimmed by 5 bases and the J gene end by 6 bases; junction bases not matched to a gene: 6. The CDR3 has 14 residues. Germline V gene lookup returns CDR1 DFQATT and CDR2 SNEGSKA (reference sequence). CDR3 loop: CSAVPDRGNSPLHF. CDR3 DNA: TGCAGTGCTGTTCCCGACAGGGGTAATTCACCCCTCCACTTT.